This is a list of T cell receptor beta chains from one sample in a study of T-cell reconstitution after alpha-beta-depleted transplantation in children. One entry per CDR3 protein, called by TCRdb with MiXCR from the PCR reads. The data show 200,000 to 250,000 distinct CDR3 sequences, 12% seen once. This sample comprised PBMCs from the stem cell graft donor, obtained from the stem cell graft. Receptors originate from a human donor who donated a stem cell graft to a child with acute lymphoblastic leukemia. Each CDR3 is given with its conserved first and last residue. Each record gives: V gene, D gene, clone size, J gene, CDR3 length, CDR3 protein, CDR3 DNA. D genes are given only for firm matches. Some rows mark clone size as missing; the rest say once, few, many or name a class of expanded clone.

>TRBV28|.|many|TRBJ1-4|16
CASNSGTAGPNEKLFF
TGTGCCAGCAATTCCGGGACGGCGGGCCCTAATGAAAAACTGTTTTTT
>TRBV20-1|TRBD2|.|TRBJ2-5|17
CSARDPTAGEVEETQYF
TGCAGTGCTAGAGATCCAACCGCGGGGGAGGTTGAAGAGACCCAGTACTTC
>TRBV10-3|.|many|TRBJ2-2|15
CAISEPVSNTGELFF
TGTGCCATCAGTGAACCGGTTTCGAACACCGGGGAGCTGTTTTTT
>TRBV6-2/TRBV6-3|.|few|TRBJ1-2|11
CASGRRDGYTF
TGTGCCAGCGGTCGGAGGGATGGCTACACCTTC
>TRBV5-1|.|.|TRBJ2-7|16
CASSWGAPEGRYEQYF
TGCGCCAGCAGCTGGGGTGCTCCGGAGGGTCGCTACGAGCAGTACTTC
>TRBV5-1|.|many|TRBJ2-4|14
CASSEERIGNIQYF
TGCGCCAGCAGCGAGGAGCGGATAGGAAACATTCAGTACTTC
>TRBV10-3|.|few|TRBJ2-1|13
CAISGYDTAEQFF
TGTGCCATCAGTGGATACGACACGGCCGAGCAGTTCTTC
>TRBV7-2|.|many|TRBJ2-2|15
CASSLVTENTGELFF
TGTGCCAGCAGCTTAGTGACCGAGAACACCGGGGAGCTGTTTTTT
>TRBV6-5|.|.|TRBJ1-1|17
CASSYSLGLRVNTEAFF
TGTGCCAGCAGTTACTCGTTGGGGTTGAGGGTGAACACTGAAGCTTTCTTT
>TRBV20-1|.|many|TRBJ2-7|12
CSARSQGNEQYF
TGCAGTGCTAGATCTCAGGGGAACGAGCAGTACTTC
>TRBV20-1|.|many|TRBJ1-2|12
CSARGVTYGYTF
TGCAGTGCGAGAGGAGTAACCTATGGCTACACCTTC
>TRBV28|.|many|TRBJ2-7|16
CASSFRGTATSYEQYF
TGTGCCAGCAGTTTTCGCGGGACTGCAACCTCCTACGAGCAGTACTTC
>TRBV7-9|TRBD1|many|TRBJ1-5|16
CASSLSTGLGNQPQHF
TGTGCCAGCAGCCTATCGACAGGGCTGGGCAATCAGCCCCAGCATTTT
>TRBV27|.|many|TRBJ2-7|13
CASSFSAGYEQYF
TGTGCCAGCAGTTTCAGTGCTGGTTACGAGCAGTACTTC
>TRBV7-9|.|.|TRBJ1-4|12
CASTGADEKLFF
TGTGCCAGCACCGGGGCGGATGAAAAACTGTTTTTT
>TRBV2|.|many|TRBJ2-5|14
CASSDGRYQETQYF
TGTGCCAGCAGCGATGGACGGTATCAAGAGACCCAGTACTTC
>TRBV27|.|.|TRBJ1-6|18
CASRQTGSASSHNSPLHF
TGTGCCAGCAGACAAACAGGGTCCGCCAGCTCCCATAATTCACCCCTCCACTTT
>TRBV6-2/TRBV6-3|.|few|TRBJ2-3|15
CASSYLARYPDTQYF
TGTGCCAGCAGTTACCTTGCACGTTATCCAGATACGCAGTATTTT
>TRBV10-3|TRBD2|many|TRBJ2-2|15
CAISDGTSNTGELFF
TGTGCCATCAGTGACGGGACTAGCAACACCGGGGAGCTGTTTTTT
>TRBV12-3/TRBV12-4|TRBD1|many|TRBJ1-2|14
CASSSGTGEGGYTF
TGTGCCAGCAGTTCTGGGACAGGGGAGGGAGGCTACACCTTC
>TRBV27|TRBD1|many|TRBJ1-4|15
CASSLATGFGEKLFF
TGTGCCAGCAGTTTGGCGACAGGGTTTGGTGAAAAACTGTTTTTT
>TRBV20-1|TRBD1|many|TRBJ2-5|11
CSIRGRETQYF
TGCAGCATCAGGGGGCGGGAGACCCAGTACTTC
>TRBV7-2|.|many|TRBJ2-3|14
CASSLNRVTDTQYF
TGTGCCAGCAGCTTGAATAGGGTCACAGATACGCAGTATTTT
>TRBV28|.|many|TRBJ2-6|17
CASSLQQGRSGANVLTF
TGTGCCAGCAGTTTACAACAGGGACGCTCTGGGGCCAACGTCCTGACTTTC
>TRBV9|.|many|TRBJ1-1|14
CASSVRGADTEAFF
TGTGCCAGCAGCGTAAGGGGGGCGGACACTGAAGCTTTCTTT
>TRBV12-5|.|.|TRBJ1-1|17
CASGLEVGGTGTTEAFF
TGTGCTAGTGGTTTGGAGGTAGGCGGTACAGGGACGACTGAAGCTTTCTTT
>TRBV29-1|TRBD1|many|TRBJ2-7|12
CSGTQGGYEQYF
TGCAGCGGAACACAGGGGGGCTACGAGCAGTACTTC
>TRBV29-1|TRBD2|many|TRBJ2-1|14
CSVPAGGPGNEQFF
TGCAGCGTGCCTGCGGGGGGGCCGGGGAATGAGCAGTTCTTC
>TRBV25-1|.|many|TRBJ2-2|15
CASSELVSYTGELFF
TGTGCCAGCAGTGAATTAGTCAGCTACACCGGGGAGCTGTTTTTT
>TRBV20-1|TRBD1|many|TRBJ2-2|16
CSATDRDQGITGELFF
TGCAGTGCTACGGACAGGGATCAAGGAATTACCGGGGAGCTGTTTTTT
>TRBV20-1|.|many|TRBJ2-7|16
CSARDFRTGSSYEQYF
TGCAGTGCTAGAGATTTCCGCACAGGGAGCTCCTACGAGCAGTACTTC
>TRBV24-1|TRBD1|many|TRBJ2-1|16
CATSDPRDSLGNEQFF
TGTGCCACCAGTGATCCCCGGGACAGCCTGGGAAATGAGCAGTTCTTC
>TRBV12-3/TRBV12-4|TRBD2|many|TRBJ2-7|13
CASSFLAGYEQYF
TGTGCCAGCAGTTTTCTAGCGGGCTACGAGCAGTACTTC
>TRBV20-1|.|many|TRBJ1-5|12
CSASESNQPQHF
TGCAGTGCGTCGGAAAGCAATCAGCCCCAGCATTTT
>TRBV4-2|.|many|TRBJ2-7|13
CASSQATTYQQYF
TGTGCCAGCAGCCAAGCAACTACCTACCAGCAGTACTTC
>TRBV7-2|.|many|TRBJ1-3|13
CASRADSGNTIYF
TGTGCCAGCAGGGCAGACTCTGGAAACACCATATATTTT
>TRBV7-2|TRBD1|many|TRBJ2-1|13
CASTGQGPNEQFF
TGTGCCAGCACGGGACAGGGCCCCAATGAGCAGTTCTTC
>TRBV29-1|.|many|TRBJ1-1|13
CSGDRGSGTEAFF
TGCAGCGGGGATCGGGGAAGCGGCACTGAAGCTTTCTTT
>TRBV9|.|many|TRBJ2-2|15
CASRETGANTGELFF
TGTGCCAGCAGAGAGACGGGAGCGAACACCGGGGAGCTGTTTTTT
>TRBV12-3/TRBV12-4|.|many|TRBJ2-1|12
CASSFGYNEQFF
TGTGCCAGCAGTTTCGGGTACAATGAGCAGTTCTTC